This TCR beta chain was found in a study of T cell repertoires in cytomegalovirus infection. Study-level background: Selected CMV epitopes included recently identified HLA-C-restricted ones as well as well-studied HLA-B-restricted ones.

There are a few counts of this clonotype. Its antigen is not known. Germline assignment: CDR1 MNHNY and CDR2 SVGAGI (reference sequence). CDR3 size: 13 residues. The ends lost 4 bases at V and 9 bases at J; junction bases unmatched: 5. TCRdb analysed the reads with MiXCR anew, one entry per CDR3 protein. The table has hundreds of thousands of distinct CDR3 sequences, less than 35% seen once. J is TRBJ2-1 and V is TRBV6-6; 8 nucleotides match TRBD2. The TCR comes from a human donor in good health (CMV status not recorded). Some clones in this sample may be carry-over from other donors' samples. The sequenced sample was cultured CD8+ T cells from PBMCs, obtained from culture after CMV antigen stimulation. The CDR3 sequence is CASSSGGAPEQFF. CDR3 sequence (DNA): TGTGCCAGCAGTTCCGGGGGGGCGCCTGAGCAGTTCTTC.